This T cell receptor (beta chain) is from a study of blood T cells in healthy people across ages. Study-wide results and limits: It was not possible, with unsorted PBMCs, to conclusively compare naive and antigen-experienced cells.

This clonotype was found a few times. As yet, its antigen is unknown. The use of a sample-barcoded 5' primer and a J-beta primer mix characterized a second PCR of roughly 7 to 11 cycles. TCRdb used MiXCR to reprocess the 5' RACE reads, holding one entry per CDR3 protein. Here the sample spans hundreds of thousands of distinct CDR3 sequences, approximately 25% being singletons. CDR1 is SQVTM, CDR2 ANQGSEA, per germline. V dropped 4 bases and J dropped 0 bases, with 10 bases sitting between them. The CDR3 covers 14 residues. These same data were also listed under a study on T cells of mothers and their children. That work contributes: Donors comprised a few healthy Caucasian mothers plus their six children.

This clonotype originated in a boy younger than 18 in good health. Sequenced material: blood. The chain couples TRBV29-1 to TRBJ2-1, with D hard to call. The CDR3 protein is CSVVGGVSYNEQFF. CDR3 bases: TGCAGCGTTGTTGGCGGAGTCTCCTACAATGAGCAGTTCTTC.